A single sample gave rise to the 25 T cell receptor beta chains below, sequenced in a study of blood T cell repertoires in COVID-19. Profiled with immunoSEQ multiplex PCR; TCRdb holds only in-frame clones, not every one. The table has under 15,000 clones, more than 65% seen once. Sequenced: peripheral blood. All receptors derive from a human donor in a cohort sampled during active COVID-19.

As to this clone: At one of its ends the junction is not consistent with the germline gene, which may arise from a read error. The chain has TRBV18 and TRBJ2-3, with TRBD2 matching over 8 bases. CDR3 length: 17 residues. The V gene's germline CDR1 is KGHSH and CDR2 LQKENI. The CDR3 region has the DNA TGTGCCAGCTCGCCACCCGCGAGCGGGAGTAGTACAGATACGCAGTATTTT. Protein: CASSPPASGSSTDTQYF.

The J gene is TRBJ2-7, the V gene TRBV7-8, with 11 bases matching TRBD1. The germline gives CDR1 SGHVS, CDR2 FQNEAQ. CDR3 size: 13 residues. Trimming removed 4 bases from V and 5 bases from J; junction bases left unmatched: 1. The CDR3 DNA reads TGTGCCAGCAGCTGGGGACAGGGGGACGAGCAGTACTTC. It is translated as CASSWGQGDEQYF.

The chain couples TRBV6-5 to TRBJ1-2; 8 bases line up with TRBD1. Trimming removed 6 bases from V and 3 bases from J; junction bases left unmatched: 3. The CDR3 loop spans 13 amino acids. Germline loops: CDR1 MNHEY, CDR2 SVGAGI. CDR3 sequence reads: CASRQGVDYGYTF. CDR3 coding DNA: TGTGCCAGCAGACAGGGGGTGGACTATGGCTACACCTTC.

This clone was seen a single time. V gene TRBV19 combines with J gene TRBJ2-2, with 10 positions matching TRBD1. This CDR3 is 16 amino acids long. V shed 5 bases, J shed 4 bases, and the junction held 7 bases outside the gene matches. CDR1 is LNHDA, CDR2 SQIVND, per germline (reference sequence). CDR3 in amino acids: CASSPLDRGRTGELFF. The DNA for the CDR3 is TGTGCCAGTAGTCCGTTAGACAGGGGGCGCACCGGGGAGCTGTTTTTT.

This chain connects TRBV18 to TRBJ2-1; TRBD1 is a possible D gene (5 bases). The CDR3 loop spans 14 amino acids. The V gene lost 0 bases and the J gene lost 5 bases, with 8 bases spanning the gap. Germline CDR1 KGHSH, CDR2 LQKENI. The CDR3 here is CASSPPGQDNEQFF. CDR3 nucleotide sequence: TGTGCCAGCTCACCACCGGGGCAAGACAATGAGCAGTTCTTC.

This chain uses TRBV5-6 with TRBJ2-1; 10 bases line up with TRBD2. Germline V gene sequence: CDR1 SGHDT, CDR2 YYEEEE. J gave up 9 bases and V 1 base, and 7 bases lay outside the gene matches. The CDR3 contains 15 residues. CDR3 bases: TGTGCCAGCAGCTTGATAGCGGGAGGCGGAGCTGAGCAGTTCTTC. Its translation: CASSLIAGGGAEQFF.

The chain is built from TRBV20-1 and TRBJ2-7; TRBD2 might be the D (5 bases). The CDR3 runs 14 residues. Germline CDR1 DFQATT, CDR2 SNEGSKA (reference sequence). The germline V and J ends were trimmed by 3 bases and 1 base, with 13 bases remaining between them. The CDR3 sequence: CSASGVGVSYEQYF. The CDR3 bases are TGCAGTGCTAGTGGGGTGGGAGTTTCCTACGAGCAGTACTTC.

The V call is TRBV11-2, the J call TRBJ2-7; TRBD2 is a possible D gene (7 bases). Looked up from germline, CDR1 is SGHAT and CDR2 is FQNNGV. This CDR3 is built from 13 residues. V was pared by 5 bases and J by 5 bases, with 13 bases between. The CDR3 bases are TGTGCCAGCAGCCTGGGGGGGGCGGACGAGCAGTACTTC. It is translated as CASSLGGADEQYF.

The chain recombines TRBV19 with TRBJ2-7; D gene ambiguous. V lost 0 bases to trimming and J lost 0 bases, with 12 bases between them. Per the germline V gene, CDR1 is LNHDA and CDR2 is SQIVND (reference sequence). This CDR3 region has 16 residues. CDR3 coding DNA: TGTGCCAGTAGTATAGAGGGCACCGTGCCCTCCTACGAGCAGTACTTC. It translates to CASSIEGTVPSYEQYF.

The chain couples TRBV4-3 to TRBJ1-1; D not certain. Trimming took off 0 bases at V and 10 bases at J, with 15 bases between the two ends. The germline V gene has CDR1 LGHNA and CDR2 YSLEER. The CDR3 length is 14 residues. DNA for the CDR3: TGCGCCAGCAGCCAAGAAGCTCACCCGGACTCAGCTTTCTTT. This translates into CASSQEAHPDSAFF.

The gene calls are TRBV27 and TRBJ2-1, with no clear D. CDR1 is MNHEY and CDR2 is SMNVEV in the germline V gene (reference sequence). V lost 2 bases, J lost 0 bases, and 8 bases lay in between. This CDR3 is 15 amino acids long. DNA for the CDR3: TGTGCCAGCAGTTTAAACCCTAGCTCCTACAATGAGCAGTTCTTC. This encodes CASSLNPSSYNEQFF.

The V gene is TRBV10-1, the J gene TRBJ2-3, with a possible D match to TRBD1 (7 bases). The germline CDR1 and CDR2 sequences are WNHNN and SYGVQD (reference sequence). The ends were cut back, 2 bases at V and 1 base at J, with 13 bases in the middle. The CDR3 spans 16 residues. Here the CDR3 DNA reads TGCGCCAGCAGTGAGACGCGGGACAGAGGCACAGATACGCAGTATTTT. This codes for CASSETRDRGTDTQYF.

The CDR3 sequence: CAWSGEGGGYNEQFF. In DNA, the CDR3 is TGTGCCTGGAGTGGAGAAGGGGGCGGCTACAATGAGCAGTTCTTC. This chain uses TRBV30 with TRBJ2-1, with 7 nucleotides matching TRBD1. Germline assignment: CDR1 GTSNPN and CDR2 SVGIG (reference sequence). This CDR3 region has 15 residues. The junction had 6 bases not matched to a gene; V was cut back by 1 base and J by 3 bases.

This clone was picked up a small number of times. The chain combines TRBV6-5 with TRBJ1-3; D is perhaps TRBD1 (6 bases). V was trimmed by 5 bases and J by 0 bases, leaving 8 bases between them. CDR1 is MNHEY and CDR2 is SVGAGI in the germline V gene. The CDR3 is made up of 14 amino acids. The CDR3 is CASSTGISGNTIYF. The CDR3 coding sequence is TGTGCCAGCAGTACAGGGATCTCTGGAAACACCATATATTTT.

In this sample, this clone turned up a few times. J is TRBJ2-1 and V is TRBV3-1 (or the pseudogene TRBV3-2); no clear D. The CDR3 is made up of 12 amino acids. The V gene's germline CDR1 is LGHDT and CDR2 YNNKEL (reference sequence). The germline V and J ends were trimmed by 1 base and 6 bases, with 4 bases remaining between them. CDR3 coding DNA: TGTGCCAGCAGCCAAGCCATCAATGAGCAGTTCTTC. As protein: CASSQAINEQFF.

The CDR3 coding sequence is TGTGCCAGTAGTAACGGGGGTAGGGAGACCCAGTACTTC. This translates into CASSNGGRETQYF. This chain joins TRBV19 and TRBJ2-5, with D possibly matching TRBD2 (6 bases). The CDR3 is 13 residues long. The V gene's germline CDR1 is LNHDA and CDR2 SQIVND (reference sequence). Deletions cut 4 bases from V and 5 bases from J, with 11 bases between.

The chain couples TRBV11-2 to TRBJ2-7, with TRBD1 as a possible D gene (6 bases). CDR3 length equals 15 residues. Germline values: CDR1 SGHAT, CDR2 FQNNGV. V was pared by 1 base and J by 1 base, with 11 bases between. CDR3 nucleotides: TGTGCCAGCAGCTTAGGGCCAGACAGGTCCTACGAGCAGTACTTC. Translating it yields CASSLGPDRSYEQYF.

The V gene is TRBV24-1, the J gene TRBJ2-1; 10 bases line up with TRBD2. The germline V gene has CDR1 KGHDR and CDR2 SFDVKD. The CDR3 covers 13 residues. V lost 9 bases and J lost 8; bases outside the gene matches: 6. CDR3 in DNA: TGTGCCACCGGTTATAGCGGGAGGTATGAGCAGTTCTTC. Residues: CATGYSGRYEQFF.

This chain connects TRBV24-1 to TRBJ2-1, with a tentative D call TRBD2 (5 bases). With 1 base removed from V and 8 bases from J, the gap between germline ends came to 8 bases. Germline values: CDR1 KGHDR, CDR2 SFDVKD. This CDR3 is built from 13 residues. Written as DNA, the CDR3 is TGTGCCACCAGTGATTTTACTAGTCATGAGCAGTTCTTC. It yields the protein CATSDFTSHEQFF.

The chain combines TRBV5-4 with TRBJ2-3; 13 positions agree with TRBD2. Germline-derived CDR1 and CDR2 are SGHNT and YYREEE (reference sequence). The junction had 9 bases not matched to a gene; V was cut back by 4 bases and J by 4 bases. CDR3 length equals 17 residues. The CDR3 region has the DNA TGTGCCAGCAGCGTCAGGACTAGCGGGAGCTACTCAGATACGCAGTATTTT. Translated, it gives CASSVRTSGSYSDTQYF. The whole variable domain, remainder taken from reference TRBV5-4 and TRBJ2-3, is ETGVTQSPTHLIKTRGQQVTLRCSSQSGHNTVSWYQQALGQGPQFIFQYYREEENGRGNFPPRFSGLQFPNYSSELNVNALELDDSALYLCASSVRTSGSYSDTQYFGPGTRLTVL.

V gene TRBV6-5 combines with J gene TRBJ1-1; 8 bases map to TRBD1. The V gene end was trimmed by 2 bases and the J gene end by 5 bases; junction bases not matched to a gene: 4. Germline CDR1 reads MNHEY; CDR2 reads SVGAGI. This CDR3 spans 14 amino acids. The CDR3 loop is CASSYQGAGTEAFF. The CDR3 DNA sequence: TGTGCCAGCAGTTACCAGGGGGCGGGTACTGAAGCTTTCTTT.

The rearrangement uses TRBV13 and TRBJ2-7, with 8 bases matching TRBD1. Germline V gives CDR1 PRHDT, CDR2 FYEKMQ (reference sequence). The J segment lost 5 bases and the V segment lost 4 bases, leaving 10 bases of the junction unmatched. CDR3 size: 15 residues. CDR3: CASSSPDRGVDEQYF. The CDR3, as DNA: TGTGCCAGCAGCTCCCCAGACAGGGGAGTTGACGAGCAGTACTTC. Drawing the rest from reference TRBV13 and TRBJ2-7, the complete variable domain is AAGVIQSPRHLIKEKRETATLKCYPIPRHDTVYWYQQGPGQDPQFLISFYEKMQSDKGSIPDRFSAQQFSDYHSELNMSSLELGDSALYFCASSSPDRGVDEQYFGPGTRLTVT.

J is TRBJ2-1 and V is TRBV27, with a possible D match to TRBD1 (6 bases). The CDR3 runs 15 residues. Trimming removed 5 bases at V and 1 base at J, with 12 bases between. CDR1 and CDR2 from the germline V gene are MNHEY and SMNVEV (reference sequence). In nucleotides, the CDR3 is TGTGCCAGCAGTCACCAGGGGCCATCCTACAATGAGCAGTTCTTC. It translates to CASSHQGPSYNEQFF.

This chain links TRBV9 with TRBJ2-2; 8 nucleotides align to TRBD1. Germline loops: CDR1 SGDLS, CDR2 YYNGEE. CDR3 length: 16 residues. With V trimmed by 0 bases and J by 6 bases, 7 bases remained unmatched. The CDR3 here is CASSVVETGDAGELFF. In DNA, the CDR3 is TGTGCCAGCAGCGTAGTAGAGACAGGGGATGCCGGGGAGCTGTTTTTT. Full variable domain (missing parts from reference TRBV9 and TRBJ2-2): DSGVTQTPKHLITATGQRVTLRCSPRSGDLSVYWYQQSLDQGLQFLIQYYNGEERAKGNILERFSAQQFPDLHSELNLSSLELGDSALYFCASSVVETGDAGELFFGEGSRLTVL.

This clone is a singleton in its sample. This chain joins TRBV6-2 or TRBV6-3 and TRBJ2-5; 10 nucleotides align to TRBD2. Germline V lookup: CDR1 MNHEY, CDR2 SVGEGT. V lost 4 bases and J lost 3; bases outside the gene matches: 8. The CDR3 length is 16 residues. CDR3 nucleotides: TGTGCCAGCAGTTCGGCGCTAGCGGGAGTCGAAGAGACCCAGTACTTC. Translation gives CASSSALAGVEETQYF.